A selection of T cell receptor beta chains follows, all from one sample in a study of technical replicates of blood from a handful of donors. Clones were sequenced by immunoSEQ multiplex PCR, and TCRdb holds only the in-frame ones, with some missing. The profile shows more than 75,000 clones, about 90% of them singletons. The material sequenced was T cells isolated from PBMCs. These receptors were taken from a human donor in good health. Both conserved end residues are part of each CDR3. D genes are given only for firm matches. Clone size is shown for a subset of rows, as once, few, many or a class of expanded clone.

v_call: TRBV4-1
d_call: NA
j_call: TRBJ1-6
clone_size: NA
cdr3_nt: TGCGCCAGCAGTTTTGAGCCAACGGGGTCACCCCTCCACTTT
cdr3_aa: CASSFEPTGSPLHF

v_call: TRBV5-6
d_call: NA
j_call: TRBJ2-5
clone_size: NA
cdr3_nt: TGTGCCAGCAGCTCGGTACGACAGCAGTCACAAGAGACCCAGTACTTC
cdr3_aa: CASSSVRQQSQETQYF

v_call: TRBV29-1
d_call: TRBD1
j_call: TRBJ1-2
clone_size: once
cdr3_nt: TGCAGCGTTGAAGTGGGACAGAACTATGGCTACACCTTC
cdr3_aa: CSVEVGQNYGYTF

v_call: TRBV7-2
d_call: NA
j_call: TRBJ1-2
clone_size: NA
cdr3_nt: TGTGCCAGCAGCTTCGGCAGGTCCTATGGCTACACCTTC
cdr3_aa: CASSFGRSYGYTF

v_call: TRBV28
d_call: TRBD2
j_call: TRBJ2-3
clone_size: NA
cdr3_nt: TGTGCCAGCAGTTTTCCCCGGACTAGCGGGAGGGGCACAGATACGCAGTATTTT
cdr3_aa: CASSFPRTSGRGTDTQYF

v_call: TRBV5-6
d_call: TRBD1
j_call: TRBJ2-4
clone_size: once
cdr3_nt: TGTGCCAGCAGTGGACAGGGAAAAAACATTCAGTACTTC
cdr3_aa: CASSGQGKNIQYF

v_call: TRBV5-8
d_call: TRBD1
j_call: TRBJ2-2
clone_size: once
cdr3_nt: TGTGCCAGCAGACCAGGACAGGTCCCGAACACCGGGGAGCTGTTTTTT
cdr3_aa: CASRPGQVPNTGELFF

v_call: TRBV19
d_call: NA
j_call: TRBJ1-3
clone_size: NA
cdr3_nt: TGTGCCACCGCCGGCAGGGTAGCTGGAAACACCATATATTTT
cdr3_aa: CATAGRVAGNTIYF

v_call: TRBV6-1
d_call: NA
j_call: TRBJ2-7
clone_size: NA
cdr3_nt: TGTGCCAGCAGTGTTAGCCGGGACATTCCCTACGAGCAGTACTTC
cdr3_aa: CASSVSRDIPYEQYF

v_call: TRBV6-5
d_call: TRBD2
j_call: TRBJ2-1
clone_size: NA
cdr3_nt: TGTGCCAGCAGCCCGACTAGCCGGGAGCAGTTCTTC
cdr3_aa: CASSPTSREQFF

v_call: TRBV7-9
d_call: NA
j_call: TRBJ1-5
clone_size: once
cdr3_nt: TGTGCCAGCAGCTTAGAGGGGTACAATCAGCCCCAGCATTTT
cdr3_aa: CASSLEGYNQPQHF

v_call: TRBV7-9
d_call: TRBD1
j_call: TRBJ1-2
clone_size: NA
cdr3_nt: TGTGCCAGCAGCTCGGGACAGGGGGCACGTGGCTATGGCTACACCTTC
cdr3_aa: CASSSGQGARGYGYTF

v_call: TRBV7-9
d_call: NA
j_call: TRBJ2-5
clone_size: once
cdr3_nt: TGTGCCAGCAGGCCAATAGCGGTGGGGGTGGAGACCCAGTACTTC
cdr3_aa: CASRPIAVGVETQYF

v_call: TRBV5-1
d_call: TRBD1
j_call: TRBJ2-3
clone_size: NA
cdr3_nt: TGCGCCAGCAGCTTGGGACAGGGGGCAGATACGCAGTATTTT
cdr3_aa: CASSLGQGADTQYF

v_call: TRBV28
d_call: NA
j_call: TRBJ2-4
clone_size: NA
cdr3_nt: TGTGCCAGCAGGACAGGCTCAAACATTCAGTACTTC
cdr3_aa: CASRTGSNIQYF

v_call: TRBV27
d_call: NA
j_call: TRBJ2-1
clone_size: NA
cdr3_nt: TGTGCCAGCAGTTCGCTCTTGGACTTGCTCAATGAGCAGTTCTTC
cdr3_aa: CASSSLLDLLNEQFF

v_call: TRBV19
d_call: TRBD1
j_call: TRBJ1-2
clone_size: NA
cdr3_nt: TGTGCCAGTAGTGGGGACAGGGGGCATTATGGCTACACCTTC
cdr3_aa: CASSGDRGHYGYTF

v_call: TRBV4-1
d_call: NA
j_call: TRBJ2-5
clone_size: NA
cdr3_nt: TGCGCCAGCAGAAATGGGGCGTTACTGGGGGAGACCCAGTACTTC
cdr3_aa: CASRNGALLGETQYF

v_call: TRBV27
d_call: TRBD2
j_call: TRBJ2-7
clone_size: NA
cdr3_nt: TGTGCCAGCAGCCCAAGCGGGGCGAGCTCCTACGAGCAGTACTTC
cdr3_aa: CASSPSGASSYEQYF

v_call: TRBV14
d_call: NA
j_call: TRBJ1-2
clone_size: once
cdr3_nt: TGTGCCAGCAGCCAAGGACTGAGCCTAAACCCCACTCTCTATGGCTACACCTTC
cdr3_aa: CASSQGLSLNPTLYGYTF

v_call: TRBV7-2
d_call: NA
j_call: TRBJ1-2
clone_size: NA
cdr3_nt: TGTGCCAGCAGCTTAGTAAGGGGAAGGGATGGCTACACCTTC
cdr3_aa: CASSLVRGRDGYTF

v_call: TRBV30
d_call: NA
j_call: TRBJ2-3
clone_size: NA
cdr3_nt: TGTGCCTGGATCCCTACAGGGTTTGGTACAGATACGCAGTATTTT
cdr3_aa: CAWIPTGFGTDTQYF

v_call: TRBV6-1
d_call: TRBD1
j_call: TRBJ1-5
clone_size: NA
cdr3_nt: TGTGCCAGCAGTATAGACAGGGGGCGGGATCAGCCCCAGCATTTT
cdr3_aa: CASSIDRGRDQPQHF

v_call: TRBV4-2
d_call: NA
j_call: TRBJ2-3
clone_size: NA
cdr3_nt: TGTGCCAGCAGCCAAGCAGCGGCCACTAGCACAGATACGCAGTATTTT
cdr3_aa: CASSQAAATSTDTQYF

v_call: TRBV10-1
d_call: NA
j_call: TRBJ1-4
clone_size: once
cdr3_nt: TGCGCCAGCAGTGAGTCGTTGAGACACCGTGAAAAACTGTTTTTT
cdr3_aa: CASSESLRHREKLFF

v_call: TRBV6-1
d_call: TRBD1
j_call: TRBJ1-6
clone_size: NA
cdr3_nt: TGTGCCAGCAGTGGTTGGGACAGGAGTAATTCACCCCTCCACTTT
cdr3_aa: CASSGWDRSNSPLHF